This T cell receptor (beta chain) comes out of a study of CD8+ T cells in alopecia areata. A remark on this clone: What it binds is not known.

V lost 4 bases and J lost 1; bases outside the gene matches: 7. Per the germline V gene, CDR1 is SEHNR and CDR2 is FQNEAQ (reference sequence). This CDR3 spans 16 amino acids. It was cDNA, reverse transcribed from extracted RNA, that served as the sequencing template. The method was immunoSEQ multiplex PCR; TCRdb's version includes in-frame clones alone and lacks a portion of them. The sample consists of approximately 150,000 clones, 62% of them appearing once. Whole-study findings and limits: Shared TCR sequences were less clear between patients than in mice, possibly partly from HLA diversity.

Sequences were obtained from CD8+ T cells sorted from blood. J is TRBJ2-3 and V is TRBV7-9, with 8 positions matching TRBD2. The clonotype comes from a human donor in good health. Here the CDR3 DNA reads TGTGCCAGCAGCTCGTTAGCGGGACCGGGCACAGATACGCAGTATTTT. Protein: CASSSLAGPGTDTQYF.